The subject of this entry is one T cell receptor (beta chain). This sample was taken from a study of blood T cells in healthy people across ages. Together with a sample-barcoded 5' primer, a J-beta primer mix was included in a second PCR lasting roughly 6 to 12 cycles. TCRdb reprocessed the 5' RACE reads with MiXCR, giving one entry per CDR3 protein. The sample lists some 670,000 distinct CDR3 sequences, 52% occurring once. Germline CDR1 MDHEN, CDR2 SYDVKM. The CDR3 spans 15 residues. Trimming took 3 bases from V and 2 from J, leaving 14 bases between them. This TCR was recovered from a woman aged 80 or older in good health. Specimen: blood. The rearrangement joins TRBV28 to TRBJ2-7; D is unresolved. CDR3 region: CASSFSRVSTYEQYF. The CDR3 DNA sequence: TGTGCCAGCAGTTTTTCAAGGGTATCCACCTACGAGCAGTACTTC.